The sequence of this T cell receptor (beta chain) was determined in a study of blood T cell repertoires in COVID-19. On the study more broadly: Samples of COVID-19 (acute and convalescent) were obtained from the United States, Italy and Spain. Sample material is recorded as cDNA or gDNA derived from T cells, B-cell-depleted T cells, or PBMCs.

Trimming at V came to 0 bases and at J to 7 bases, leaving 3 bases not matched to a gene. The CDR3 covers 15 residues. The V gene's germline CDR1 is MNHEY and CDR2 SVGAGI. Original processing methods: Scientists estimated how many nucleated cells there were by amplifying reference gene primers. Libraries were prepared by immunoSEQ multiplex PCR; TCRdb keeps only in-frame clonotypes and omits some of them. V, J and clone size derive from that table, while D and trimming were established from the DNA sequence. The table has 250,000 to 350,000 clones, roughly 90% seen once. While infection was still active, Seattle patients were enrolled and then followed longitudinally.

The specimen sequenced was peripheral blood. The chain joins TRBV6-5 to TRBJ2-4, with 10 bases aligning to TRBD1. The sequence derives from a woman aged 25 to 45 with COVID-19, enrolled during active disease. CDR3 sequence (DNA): TGTGCCAGCAGTTACTCGACAGGGGGCCGGAACATTCAGTACTTC. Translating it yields CASSYSTGGRNIQYF.